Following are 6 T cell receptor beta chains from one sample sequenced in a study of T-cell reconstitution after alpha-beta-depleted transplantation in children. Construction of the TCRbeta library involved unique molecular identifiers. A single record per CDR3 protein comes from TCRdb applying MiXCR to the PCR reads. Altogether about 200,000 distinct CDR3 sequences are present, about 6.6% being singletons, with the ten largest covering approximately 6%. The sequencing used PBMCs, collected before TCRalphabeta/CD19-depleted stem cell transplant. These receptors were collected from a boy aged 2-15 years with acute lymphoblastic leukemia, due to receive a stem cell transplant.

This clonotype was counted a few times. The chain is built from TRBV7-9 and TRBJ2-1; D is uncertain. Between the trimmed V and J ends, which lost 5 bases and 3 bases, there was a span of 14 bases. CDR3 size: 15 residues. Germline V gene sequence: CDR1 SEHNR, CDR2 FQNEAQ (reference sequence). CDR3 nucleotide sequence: TGTGCCAGCAGCCAAGCACGGACGGACTACAATGAGCAGTTCTTC. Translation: CASSQARTDYNEQFF.

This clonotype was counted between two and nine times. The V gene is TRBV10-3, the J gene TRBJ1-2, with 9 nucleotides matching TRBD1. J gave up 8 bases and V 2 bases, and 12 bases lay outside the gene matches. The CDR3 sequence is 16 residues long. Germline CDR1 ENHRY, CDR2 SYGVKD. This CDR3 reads CAISELGQGDIGGYTF. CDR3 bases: TGTGCCATCAGTGAGCTGGGACAGGGTGATATTGGAGGCTACACCTTC.

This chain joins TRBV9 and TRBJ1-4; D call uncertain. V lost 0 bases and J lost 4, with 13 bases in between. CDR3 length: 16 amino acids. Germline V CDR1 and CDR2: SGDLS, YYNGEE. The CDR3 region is CASSVDSGSHNEKLFF. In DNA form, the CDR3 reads TGTGCCAGCAGCGTAGATTCCGGCAGCCATAATGAAAAACTGTTTTTT.

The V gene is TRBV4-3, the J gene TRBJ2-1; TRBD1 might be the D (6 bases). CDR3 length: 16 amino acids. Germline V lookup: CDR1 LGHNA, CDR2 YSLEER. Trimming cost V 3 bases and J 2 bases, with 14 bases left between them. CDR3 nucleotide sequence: TGCGCCAGCAGCCAGGAAATAACAGGGACCTACAATGAGCAGTTCTTC. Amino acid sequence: CASSQEITGTYNEQFF.

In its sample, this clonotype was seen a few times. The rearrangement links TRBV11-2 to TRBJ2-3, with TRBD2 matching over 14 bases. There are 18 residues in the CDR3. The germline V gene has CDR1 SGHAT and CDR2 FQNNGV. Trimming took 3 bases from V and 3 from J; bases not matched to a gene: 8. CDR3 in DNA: TGTGCCAGCAGCTTGACTAGCGGGAGGGAGAGGTGGACAGATACGCAGTATTTT. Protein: CASSLTSGRERWTDTQYF. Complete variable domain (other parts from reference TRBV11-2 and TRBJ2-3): EAGVAQSPRYKIIEKRQSVAFWCNPISGHATLYWYQQILGQGPKLLIQFQNNGVVDDSQLPKDRFSAERLKGVDSTLKIQPAKLEDSAVYLCASSLTSGRERWTDTQYFGPGTRLTVL.

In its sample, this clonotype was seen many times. CDR3 sequence reads: CASLPSSSHYEQYF. Here the CDR3 DNA reads TGCGCCAGCCTACCCTCCAGTTCCCACTACGAGCAGTACTTC. The chain combines TRBV5-1 with TRBJ2-7; D is unresolved. This CDR3 contains 14 residues. CDR1 SGHRS and CDR2 YFSETQ come from the germline V gene. Trimming cost V 7 bases and J 3 bases, with 17 bases left between them.